This entry concerns a single T cell receptor (beta chain). The V gene's germline CDR1 is SQVTM and CDR2 ANQGSEA. The CDR3 consists of 11 residues. V dropped 5 bases and J dropped 6 bases, with 10 bases sitting between them. The data originate from a study of control samples from healthy donors and cancer patients. This table comes from immunoSEQ multiplex PCR, and its TCRdb copy is limited to in-frame clones, with some not included. The sample carries approximately 100,000 clones, more than 85% recorded once. The sample taken for sequencing was blood. This sequence joins TRBV29-1 and TRBJ1-1; D is unclear. This clonotype was obtained from a woman aged 45 to 65 in good health. This chain's CDR3 is CSVQRGPEAFF. The CDR3 coding sequence is TGCAGCGTTCAAAGAGGCCCTGAAGCTTTCTTT.